The 16 T cell receptor beta chains reported below all come from one sample, sequenced in a study of T cells in Graves' hyperthyroidism and ophthalmopathy. RNA transcripts gave rise to amplified TCR beta CDR3 regions. In the first-round RT-PCR of the TCR CDR3, the HTBI primer set was used. In TCRdb, the multiplex PCR reads were re-called with MiXCR into one record per CDR3 protein. The table has some 740,000 distinct CDR3 sequences, 12% to 15% seen once. Sample: blood. The origin of the receptors is a woman under 30 with Graves' hyperthyroidism.

This clonotype was observed at least ten times. The J gene is TRBJ1-5, the V gene TRBV2; 7 nucleotides align to TRBD1. The trim removed 5 bases at V and 7 bases at J, leaving 5 bases unmatched. The CDR3 is 13 residues long. Germline CDR1 and CDR2: SNHLY and FYNNEI. As DNA, the CDR3 is TGTGCCAGCAGTCCGACAGGGACCCAGCCCCAGCATTTT. Encoded protein: CASSPTGTQPQHF.

This clonotype was seen many times. The chain combines TRBV2 with TRBJ1-1, with TRBD1 as a possible D gene (5 bases). Germline V CDR1 and CDR2: SNHLY, FYNNEI. Trimming removed 8 bases at V and 0 bases at J, with 13 bases between. This CDR3 has 14 residues. The CDR3 sequence is CASWEGRVNTEAFF. The CDR3, as DNA: TGTGCCAGCTGGGAGGGGCGGGTGAACACTGAAGCTTTCTTT.

The CDR3 DNA reads as TGTGCCAGCAATCTAGCGGGAGGGCCCTTCAATGAGCAGTTCTTC. Translating it yields CASNLAGGPFNEQFF. V gene TRBV6-1 combines with J gene TRBJ2-1; 12 nucleotides line up with TRBD2. Germline V gives CDR1 MNHNS, CDR2 SASEGT. The CDR3 sequence is 15 residues long. Trimming cost V 7 bases and J 6 bases; bases outside gene matches: 7.

This clonotype was counted once. The chain joins TRBV6-2 or TRBV6-3 to TRBJ1-2; D gene uncertain. V was cut by 6 bases and J by 5 bases, with 10 bases left in between. The germline CDR1 and CDR2 sequences are MNHEY and SVGEGT. The CDR3 has 12 amino acids. CDR3 amino acids: CASSTEIYGYTF. CDR3 bases: TGTGCCAGCAGCACAGAGATATATGGCTACACCTTC.

The V call is TRBV19, the J call TRBJ2-2, with 9 positions matching TRBD2. J was trimmed by 6 bases and V by 5 bases; bases with no gene match: 10. The germline gives CDR1 LNHDA, CDR2 SQIVND (reference sequence). CDR3 size: 16 residues. CDR3 region: CASSRASGIRAGELFF. CDR3 DNA: TGTGCCAGTAGTCGGGCTAGCGGGATCAGGGCCGGGGAGCTGTTTTTT.

The rearrangement links TRBV10-2 to TRBJ2-7; D is ambiguous. Trimming pared 3 bases from V and 5 bases from J, leaving 14 bases between. Per germline, CDR1 WSHSY and CDR2 SAAADI. CDR3 length equals 14 residues. As DNA, the CDR3 is TGCGCCAGCAGTGACGGGTTTATCCCACACGAGCAGTACTTC. It specifies CASSDGFIPHEQYF.

This clonotype has a handful of counts. V gene TRBV10-3 combines with J gene TRBJ1-4, with TRBD1 as a possible D gene (6 bases). Germline-derived CDR1 and CDR2 are ENHRY and SYGVKD. Trimming removed 6 bases from V and 4 bases from J, with 15 bases in between. The CDR3 spans 15 residues. The CDR3 DNA follows: TGTGCCATCAGCCCAAGACAGGCCCTTAATGAAAAACTGTTTTTT. This encodes CAISPRQALNEKLFF.

This clonotype was counted at least ten times. V is TRBV3-1 and J is TRBJ1-2; 8 bases match TRBD1. CDR3 size: 16 residues. V lost 6 bases, J lost 4 bases, and 13 bases stayed unmatched. Germline CDR1 is LGHDT and CDR2 is YNNKEL (reference sequence). CDR3 in amino acids: CASSRVGTGDSYGYTF. CDR3 DNA sequence: TGTGCCAGCAGTCGGGTGGGGACAGGAGACTCCTATGGCTACACCTTC.

This clonotype showed up many times. This rearrangement joins TRBV12-3 or TRBV12-4 to TRBJ1-1; D is ambiguous. The V and J ends lost 2 bases and 4 bases respectively, with 8 bases between them. The CDR3 is 13 amino acids. The CDR3 DNA follows: TGTGCCAGCAGTTTAAGGGTAGGCACTGAAGCTTTCTTT. Translated, it gives CASSLRVGTEAFF.

The genes are TRBV6-1 and TRBJ2-1; TRBD2 matches 7 bases. The germline V gene has CDR1 MNHNS and CDR2 SASEGT. This CDR3 contains 15 residues. The V gene end was trimmed by 2 bases and the J gene end by 3 bases; junction bases not matched to a gene: 4. In nucleotides, the CDR3 is TGTGCCAGCAGTGAACCGTGGACTAGCTACAATGAGCAGTTCTTC. Protein product: CASSEPWTSYNEQFF.

This clonotype was recorded a few times. The chain carries TRBV12-3 or TRBV12-4 and TRBJ2-1; D is unclear. With 5 bases removed from V and 8 bases from J, the gap between germline ends came to 13 bases. This CDR3 is 13 amino acids long. CDR3: CASSRLTPDEQFF. CDR3 nucleotide sequence: TGTGCCAGCAGTAGACTGACCCCGGATGAGCAGTTCTTC.

The rearrangement links TRBV7-9 to TRBJ2-7, with 9 bases fitting TRBD2. The V gene end was trimmed by 5 bases and the J gene end by 0 bases; junction bases not matched to a gene: 8. There are 16 residues in the CDR3. The germline V gene encodes CDR1 SEHNR and CDR2 FQNEAQ (reference sequence). This CDR3 reads CASSTSTGLASYEQYF. In DNA form, the CDR3 reads TGTGCCAGCAGCACATCCACGGGACTAGCCTCCTACGAGCAGTACTTC.

Many counts were recorded for this clonotype. CDR3 protein: CASTTDRRDRLYF. The CDR3 bases are TGTGCCAGCACTACCGATCGCCGGGACAGACTGTACTTC. This chain uses TRBV13 with TRBJ2-5, with 7 bases lining up with TRBD1. The germline V gene has CDR1 PRHDT and CDR2 FYEKMQ (reference sequence). The CDR3 is 13 residues long. The J segment lost 13 bases and the V segment lost 7 bases, leaving 15 bases of the junction unmatched. Full variable domain (missing parts from reference TRBV13 and TRBJ2-5): AAGVIQSPRHLIKEKRETATLKCYPIPRHDTVYWYQQGPGQDPQFLISFYEKMQSDKGSIPDRFSAQQFSDYHSELNMSSLELGDSALYFCASTTDRRDRLYFGPGTRLLVL.

This clonotype was seen at least ten times. This chain joins TRBV13 and TRBJ2-5; D is unresolved. The germline gives CDR1 PRHDT, CDR2 FYEKMQ (reference sequence). Trimming removed 8 bases at V and 2 bases at J, with 21 bases between. The CDR3 sequence is 16 residues long. CDR3 region: CASGLGDTNFQETQYF. The CDR3 bases are TGTGCCAGCGGGCTTGGCGACACGAATTTTCAAGAGACCCAGTACTTC.

Many counts were recorded for this clonotype. The chain couples TRBV7-8 to TRBJ2-1; D is perhaps TRBD2 (6 bases). The CDR3 is 16 residues long. The germline CDR1 and CDR2 sequences are SGHVS and FQNEAQ. Trimming shortened V by 5 bases and J by 5 bases, and 19 bases separated the two germline ends. CDR3 region: CASSVRPGGDHNEQFF. The CDR3 coding sequence is TGTGCCAGCAGCGTCCGCCCGGGCGGGGACCACAATGAGCAGTTCTTC.

This clonotype was recorded at least ten times. The chain links TRBV20-1 to TRBJ1-6; weak D call: TRBD1 (6 bases). This CDR3 region has 16 residues. The V end was cut by 3 bases, the J end by 1 base, with 13 bases between. Germline V gene lookup returns CDR1 DFQATT and CDR2 SNEGSKA (reference sequence). The CDR3 nucleotides read TGCAGTGCTAGGGACCACAGGGTTTCCTATAATTCACCCCTCCACTTT. It codes for CSARDHRVSYNSPLHF.